The rows below give T cell receptor beta chains drawn from one sample of a study of T-cell reconstitution after alpha-beta-depleted transplantation in children. Via MiXCR, TCRdb re-called the PCR reads, giving one row per CDR3 protein. Of around 370,000 distinct CDR3 sequences in the sample, 9% to 12% were seen once. Sequenced here: PBMCs from the stem cell graft donor, sampled from the stem cell graft. These receptors were collected from a human donor who donated a stem cell graft to a child with acute lymphoblastic leukemia. The CDR3 runs from the conserved cysteine through the conserved F or W. Fields, in order: V gene, D gene, J gene, CDR3 length, clone size, CDR3 protein, CDR3 DNA. The D gene is left open where the match is weak. Rows give clone size only sometimes, using once, few, many, or a class for an expanded clone.

v_call: TRBV7-9
d_call: NA
j_call: TRBJ1-1
cdr3_length: 12
clone_size: many
cdr3_aa: CASSFENTEAFF
cdr3_nt: TGTGCCAGCAGCTTCGAGAACACTGAAGCTTTCTTT

v_call: TRBV12-3/TRBV12-4
d_call: NA
j_call: TRBJ2-3
cdr3_length: 13
clone_size: NA
cdr3_aa: CASSLNPGVTQYF
cdr3_nt: TGTGCCAGCAGTTTGAACCCGGGTGTTACGCAGTATTTT

v_call: TRBV12-3/TRBV12-4
d_call: NA
j_call: TRBJ1-4
cdr3_length: 14
clone_size: NA
cdr3_aa: CASSLGTDNEKLFF
cdr3_nt: TGTGCCAGCAGTTTGGGCACCGATAATGAAAAACTGTTTTTT

v_call: TRBV29-1
d_call: TRBD2
j_call: TRBJ2-7
cdr3_length: 15
clone_size: NA
cdr3_aa: CSVVASGSFIYEQYF
cdr3_nt: TGCAGCGTTGTGGCTAGCGGGAGTTTTATCTACGAGCAGTACTTC

v_call: TRBV20-1
d_call: NA
j_call: TRBJ1-3
cdr3_length: 13
clone_size: few
cdr3_aa: CSARVVSGNTIYF
cdr3_nt: TGCAGTGCGAGAGTGGTCTCTGGAAACACCATATATTTT

v_call: TRBV6-2/TRBV6-3
d_call: NA
j_call: TRBJ2-1
cdr3_length: 14
clone_size: few
cdr3_aa: CASKKVGGKNEQFF
cdr3_nt: TGTGCCAGCAAGAAGGTGGGGGGAAAGAATGAGCAGTTCTTC

v_call: TRBV12-3/TRBV12-4
d_call: TRBD1
j_call: TRBJ1-2
cdr3_length: 18
clone_size: NA
cdr3_aa: CACRRQGTGTGNNYGYTF
cdr3_nt: TGTGCCTGCAGACGTCAGGGAACAGGGACAGGGAATAACTATGGCTACACCTTC

v_call: TRBV28
d_call: NA
j_call: TRBJ1-5
cdr3_length: 15
clone_size: few
cdr3_aa: CASSLGMDSNQPQHF
cdr3_nt: TGTGCCAGCAGTTTAGGAATGGATAGCAATCAGCCCCAGCATTTT

v_call: TRBV3-1
d_call: NA
j_call: TRBJ2-2
cdr3_length: 11
clone_size: NA
cdr3_aa: CATLRTGELFF
cdr3_nt: TGTGCCACCCTGCGCACCGGGGAGCTGTTTTTT

v_call: TRBV4-3
d_call: TRBD2
j_call: TRBJ2-7
cdr3_length: 17
clone_size: few
cdr3_aa: CASSQEGGRALLSEQYF
cdr3_nt: TGCGCCAGCAGCCAAGAAGGCGGGAGGGCCCTCTTAAGCGAGCAGTACTTC

v_call: TRBV7-9
d_call: NA
j_call: TRBJ2-5
cdr3_length: 16
clone_size: NA
cdr3_aa: CASSLLQWGTQETQYF
cdr3_nt: TGTGCCAGCAGCTTATTACAATGGGGGACCCAAGAGACCCAGTACTTC

v_call: TRBV5-1
d_call: NA
j_call: TRBJ1-1
cdr3_length: 15
clone_size: many
cdr3_aa: CASSLSGTLNTEAFF
cdr3_nt: TGCGCCAGCAGCTTGTCAGGCACCCTGAACACTGAAGCTTTCTTT

v_call: TRBV7-9
d_call: NA
j_call: TRBJ1-1
cdr3_length: 12
clone_size: few
cdr3_aa: CASSSRLGRIFF
cdr3_nt: TGTGCCAGCAGCTCCCGACTCGGACGGATTTTCTTT

v_call: TRBV6-5
d_call: TRBD1
j_call: TRBJ1-3
cdr3_length: 15
clone_size: few
cdr3_aa: CASSYRGTAGNTIYF
cdr3_nt: TGTGCCAGCAGTTACCGAGGGACAGCGGGAAACACCATATATTTT

v_call: TRBV6-2/TRBV6-3
d_call: NA
j_call: TRBJ2-7
cdr3_length: 15
clone_size: NA
cdr3_aa: CASSYRELSGHEHYF
cdr3_nt: TGTGCCAGCAGTTACAGGGAGTTGTCCGGCCACGAGCATTACTTC

v_call: TRBV15
d_call: NA
j_call: TRBJ2-1
cdr3_length: 15
clone_size: NA
cdr3_aa: CATSVSRGSYNEQFF
cdr3_nt: TGTGCCACCAGCGTCTCGAGGGGGAGCTACAATGAGCAGTTCTTC

v_call: TRBV20-1
d_call: TRBD1
j_call: TRBJ1-3
cdr3_length: 13
clone_size: NA
cdr3_aa: CSAGGQQGNTIYF
cdr3_nt: TGCAGTGCTGGGGGACAGCAAGGAAACACCATATATTTT

v_call: TRBV12-3/TRBV12-4
d_call: NA
j_call: TRBJ2-7
cdr3_length: 14
clone_size: few
cdr3_aa: CASSFAGPTYEQYF
cdr3_nt: TGTGCCAGCAGTTTTGCGGGCCCGACCTACGAGCAGTACTTC

v_call: TRBV6-6
d_call: TRBD1
j_call: TRBJ1-1
cdr3_length: 13
clone_size: few
cdr3_aa: CASSYSTGTGAFF
cdr3_nt: TGTGCCAGCAGTTACTCGACCGGGACAGGGGCTTTCTTT

v_call: TRBV12-3/TRBV12-4
d_call: TRBD1
j_call: TRBJ1-5
cdr3_length: 15
clone_size: many
cdr3_aa: CASSRPGTDNQPQHF
cdr3_nt: TGTGCCAGCAGTCGACCAGGGACAGACAATCAGCCCCAGCATTTT

v_call: TRBV7-9
d_call: TRBD2
j_call: TRBJ2-2
cdr3_length: 17
clone_size: few
cdr3_aa: CASSLRGGRNSTGELFF
cdr3_nt: TGTGCCAGCAGCTTACGAGGCGGGAGAAATTCCACCGGGGAGCTGTTTTTT

v_call: TRBV7-9
d_call: TRBD1
j_call: TRBJ1-5
cdr3_length: 16
clone_size: few
cdr3_aa: CASSPRGIGSNQPQHF
cdr3_nt: TGTGCCAGCAGCCCCAGGGGGATCGGGAGCAATCAGCCCCAGCATTTT

v_call: TRBV7-2
d_call: NA
j_call: TRBJ1-2
cdr3_length: 14
clone_size: few
cdr3_aa: CASSFNQGEDGYTF
cdr3_nt: TGTGCCAGCAGCTTCAACCAGGGAGAGGATGGCTACACCTTC

v_call: TRBV29-1
d_call: NA
j_call: TRBJ2-7
cdr3_length: 11
clone_size: few
cdr3_aa: CSVLSGYEQYF
cdr3_nt: TGCAGCGTCCTCTCGGGTTACGAGCAGTACTTC

v_call: TRBV3-1
d_call: NA
j_call: TRBJ2-1
cdr3_length: 17
clone_size: few
cdr3_aa: CASSQGAGTGSYNEQFF
cdr3_nt: TGTGCCAGCAGCCAAGGCGCGGGAACGGGTTCCTACAATGAGCAGTTCTTC

v_call: TRBV27
d_call: NA
j_call: TRBJ2-7
cdr3_length: 14
clone_size: NA
cdr3_aa: CASSPRHGTYEQYF
cdr3_nt: TGTGCCAGCAGTCCCCGACACGGAACCTACGAGCAGTACTTC

v_call: TRBV20-1
d_call: NA
j_call: TRBJ2-2
cdr3_length: 13
clone_size: few
cdr3_aa: CSARLGATGELFF
cdr3_nt: TGCAGTGCTAGACTAGGAGCCACCGGGGAGCTGTTTTTT

v_call: TRBV7-8
d_call: TRBD1
j_call: TRBJ1-5
cdr3_length: 16
clone_size: few
cdr3_aa: CASSWWTGGPNQPQHF
cdr3_nt: TGTGCCAGCAGCTGGTGGACAGGGGGTCCCAATCAGCCCCAGCATTTT

v_call: TRBV28
d_call: TRBD1
j_call: TRBJ2-2
cdr3_length: 15
clone_size: many
cdr3_aa: CASRAQGAHTGELFF
cdr3_nt: TGTGCCAGCAGGGCTCAGGGGGCTCACACCGGGGAGCTGTTTTTT

v_call: TRBV4-2
d_call: TRBD2
j_call: TRBJ2-3
cdr3_length: 16
clone_size: many
cdr3_aa: CASSQGASGSPDTQYF
cdr3_nt: TGTGCCAGCAGCCAAGGGGCTAGCGGGAGTCCGGATACGCAGTATTTT

v_call: TRBV4-2
d_call: TRBD2
j_call: TRBJ2-1
cdr3_length: 17
clone_size: NA
cdr3_aa: CATSQDPSGSGFYEQFF
cdr3_nt: TGTGCCACCAGCCAAGACCCTAGCGGGAGTGGTTTCTATGAGCAGTTCTTC

v_call: TRBV5-1
d_call: TRBD2
j_call: TRBJ2-5
cdr3_length: 20
clone_size: NA
cdr3_aa: CASSLIPRLAGGLYQETQYF
cdr3_nt: TGCGCCAGCAGCTTGATCCCTAGACTAGCGGGAGGACTGTACCAAGAGACCCAGTACTTC

v_call: TRBV24-1
d_call: NA
j_call: TRBJ2-1
cdr3_length: 13
clone_size: NA
cdr3_aa: CATSLTGSNEEFF
cdr3_nt: TGTGCCACCAGCTTGACAGGATCCAATGAGGAGTTCTTC

v_call: TRBV5-6
d_call: NA
j_call: TRBJ1-1
cdr3_length: 13
clone_size: many
cdr3_aa: CASSLQESTEAFF
cdr3_nt: TGTGCCAGCAGTCTACAGGAGAGTACTGAAGCTTTCTTT

v_call: TRBV7-8
d_call: NA
j_call: TRBJ2-3
cdr3_length: 12
clone_size: NA
cdr3_aa: CASSFRASTQYF
cdr3_nt: TGTGCCAGCAGCTTTAGGGCTTCTACGCAGTATTTT

v_call: TRBV4-3
d_call: NA
j_call: TRBJ1-5
cdr3_length: 16
clone_size: NA
cdr3_aa: CASSPSRGPGAQPQHF
cdr3_nt: TGCGCCAGCAGCCCGAGCCGGGGGCCGGGGGCTCAGCCCCAGCATTTT

v_call: TRBV5-1
d_call: TRBD2
j_call: TRBJ2-1
cdr3_length: 16
clone_size: NA
cdr3_aa: CASSSTSGRGYNEQFF
cdr3_nt: TGCGCCAGCAGCTCGACTAGCGGGAGGGGATACAATGAGCAGTTCTTC

v_call: TRBV12-3/TRBV12-4
d_call: NA
j_call: TRBJ2-5
cdr3_length: 11
clone_size: medium-sized
cdr3_aa: CASSSQGTQYF
cdr3_nt: TGTGCCAGCAGTTCGCAGGGGACCCAGTACTTC

v_call: TRBV5-1
d_call: NA
j_call: TRBJ1-1
cdr3_length: 17
clone_size: few
cdr3_aa: CASSAPSGGGLNTEAFF
cdr3_nt: TGCGCCAGCAGCGCACCCAGTGGCGGCGGGTTGAACACTGAAGCTTTCTTT

v_call: TRBV27
d_call: NA
j_call: TRBJ2-5
cdr3_length: 15
clone_size: many
cdr3_aa: CASSLGQGRAETQYF
cdr3_nt: TGTGCCAGCAGTTTAGGGCAGGGGAGGGCCGAGACCCAGTACTTC

v_call: TRBV20-1
d_call: TRBD2
j_call: TRBJ2-1
cdr3_length: 15
clone_size: many
cdr3_aa: CSASSSGRVYNEQFF
cdr3_nt: TGCAGTGCCAGCAGCAGCGGGAGGGTCTACAATGAGCAGTTCTTC

v_call: TRBV7-9
d_call: NA
j_call: TRBJ2-7
cdr3_length: 15
clone_size: few
cdr3_aa: CASSQEGARPYEQYF
cdr3_nt: TGTGCCAGCAGCCAGGAGGGGGCCAGGCCCTACGAGCAGTACTTC

v_call: TRBV5-6
d_call: NA
j_call: TRBJ2-1
cdr3_length: 15
clone_size: NA
cdr3_aa: CASSAPGPFRNEQFF
cdr3_nt: TGTGCCAGCAGCGCCCCGGGCCCCTTCCGCAATGAGCAGTTCTTC